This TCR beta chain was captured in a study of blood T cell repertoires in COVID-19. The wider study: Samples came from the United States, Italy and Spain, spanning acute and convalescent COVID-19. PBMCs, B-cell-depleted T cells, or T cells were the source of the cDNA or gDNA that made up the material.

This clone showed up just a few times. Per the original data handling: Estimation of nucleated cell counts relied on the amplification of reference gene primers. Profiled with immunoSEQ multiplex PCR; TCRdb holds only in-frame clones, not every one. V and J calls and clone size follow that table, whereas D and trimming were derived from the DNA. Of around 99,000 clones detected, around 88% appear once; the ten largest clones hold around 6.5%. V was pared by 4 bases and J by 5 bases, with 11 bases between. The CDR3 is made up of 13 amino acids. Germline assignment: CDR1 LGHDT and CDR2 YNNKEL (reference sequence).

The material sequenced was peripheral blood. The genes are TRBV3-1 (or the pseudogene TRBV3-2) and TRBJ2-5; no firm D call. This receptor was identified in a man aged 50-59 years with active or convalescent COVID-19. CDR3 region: CASSLGSAETQYF. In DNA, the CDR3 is TGTGCCAGCAGCCTCGGGTCTGCTGAGACCCAGTACTTC.